Sequencing of this TCR beta chain was carried out in a study of OX40 agonist ivuxolimab in advanced cancers. This clone was counted between two and nine times. Repertoires were generated with immunoSEQ multiplex PCR, while TCRdb's copy carries only in-frame clones and drops some. The data show roughly 92,000 clones, around 90% seen once. In germline, CDR1 is SNHLY, CDR2 FYNNEI. The ends were cut back, 8 bases at V and 6 bases at J, with 14 bases in the middle. This CDR3 is 13 amino acids long. Patients were excluded for autoimmune disease history or systemic immunosuppression. This chain joins TRBV2 and TRBJ1-5; D is perhaps TRBD1 (5 bases). This TCR was recovered from an adult with an advanced solid tumor such as melanoma, head and neck, liver or kidney cancer. This specimen consisted of CD4+ or CD8+ T cells sorted from blood, obtained in a trial of the OX40 agonist ivuxolimab. The CDR3 loop is CASGAAGSQPQHF. CDR3 nucleotide sequence: TGTGCCAGCGGGGCGGCGGGGAGTCAGCCCCAGCATTTT.